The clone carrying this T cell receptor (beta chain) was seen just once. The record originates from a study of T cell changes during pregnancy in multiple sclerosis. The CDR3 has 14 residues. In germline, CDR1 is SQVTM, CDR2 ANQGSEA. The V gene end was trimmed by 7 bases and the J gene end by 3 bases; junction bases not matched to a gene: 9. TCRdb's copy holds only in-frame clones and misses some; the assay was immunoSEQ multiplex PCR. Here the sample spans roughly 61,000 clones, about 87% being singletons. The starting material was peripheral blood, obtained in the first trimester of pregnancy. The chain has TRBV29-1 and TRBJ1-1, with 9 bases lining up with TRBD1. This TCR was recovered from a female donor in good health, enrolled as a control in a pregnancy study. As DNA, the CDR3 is TGCAGCGCCCTGCTGACAGGGGGTGACACTGAAGCTTTCTTT. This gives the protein CSALLTGGDTEAFF.